These T cell receptor beta chains were read from a single sample in a study of molecular identifiers for immune sequencing clone quantification. TCRdb reanalysed the PCR reads using MiXCR and keeps one entry per CDR3 protein. The top ten clones hold 0.81% of a sample with fewer than 350,000 distinct CDR3 sequences, roughly 23% of them seen once. The sequencing input was naive CD8+ T cells from blood, with Jurkat cell RNA spiked in. All receptors derive from a human donor in good health. Some libraries in this study had Jurkat cell RNA spiked in. CDR3s include the opening cysteine and the closing phenylalanine or tryptophan. Fields, in order: D gene, J gene, V gene, CDR3 protein. D genes are given only for firm matches.

D gene: .; J gene: TRBJ1-1; V gene: TRBV28; CDR3 protein: CASRDLNTEAFF
D gene: .; J gene: TRBJ1-6; V gene: TRBV7-9; CDR3 protein: CASSLDSGSSPLHF
D gene: .; J gene: TRBJ2-7; V gene: TRBV4-2; CDR3 protein: CASSQEVRRGYEQYF
D gene: .; J gene: TRBJ2-7; V gene: TRBV4-1; CDR3 protein: CASRPDPSSYEQYF
D gene: .; J gene: .; V gene: TRBV7-2; CDR3 protein: CASSLSAEGLTDTQHF
D gene: .; J gene: TRBJ1-1; V gene: TRBV12-3/TRBV12-4; CDR3 protein: CASSSRGLEAFF
D gene: .; J gene: TRBJ2-3; V gene: TRBV30; CDR3 protein: CAWEKSADTQYF
D gene: TRBD2; J gene: TRBJ2-3; V gene: TRBV13; CDR3 protein: CASSSSDAGVEDTQYF
D gene: TRBD2; J gene: TRBJ2-3; V gene: TRBV19; CDR3 protein: CASSRGESTDTQYF
D gene: TRBD1; J gene: TRBJ2-1; V gene: TRBV2; CDR3 protein: CASSEAGTDYNEQFF
D gene: TRBD2; J gene: TRBJ2-1; V gene: TRBV12-3/TRBV12-4; CDR3 protein: CASSSVPGGPHNEQFF
D gene: .; J gene: TRBJ2-7; V gene: TRBV27; CDR3 protein: CASSLSGYHEQYF
D gene: TRBD1; J gene: TRBJ1-1; V gene: TRBV2; CDR3 protein: CASSALTGEYTEAFF
D gene: .; J gene: TRBJ1-3; V gene: TRBV4-2; CDR3 protein: CASSQDRFSGNTIYF
D gene: TRBD2; J gene: TRBJ2-3; V gene: TRBV20-1; CDR3 protein: CSARPNVLSGDTDTQYF
D gene: .; J gene: TRBJ2-3; V gene: TRBV4-1; CDR3 protein: CASSQDLGYGTDTQYF
D gene: .; J gene: TRBJ2-3; V gene: TRBV20-1; CDR3 protein: CSRPSTDTQYF
D gene: .; J gene: TRBJ2-7; V gene: TRBV7-9; CDR3 protein: CASSATISDYEQYF
D gene: TRBD1; J gene: TRBJ2-7; V gene: TRBV19; CDR3 protein: CASSPMMGQVEREQYF
D gene: .; J gene: TRBJ1-5; V gene: TRBV6-5; CDR3 protein: CASSESTGKPQHF
D gene: TRBD2; J gene: TRBJ2-1; V gene: TRBV6-2/TRBV6-3; CDR3 protein: CASSLSGMAPNEQFF
D gene: TRBD1; J gene: TRBJ2-7; V gene: TRBV7-9; CDR3 protein: CASSSDRYSYEQYF
D gene: .; J gene: TRBJ2-3; V gene: TRBV2; CDR3 protein: CASSPSRGTDTQYF
D gene: TRBD1; J gene: TRBJ1-1; V gene: TRBV6-5; CDR3 protein: CASSYTRGPGAFF
D gene: TRBD1; J gene: TRBJ1-2; V gene: TRBV20-1; CDR3 protein: CSARSPAGGQFFYGYTF
D gene: TRBD1; J gene: TRBJ1-6; V gene: TRBV19; CDR3 protein: CASSFRTGGNSPLHF
D gene: .; J gene: TRBJ2-3; V gene: TRBV28; CDR3 protein: CASSSTGRTDTQYF
D gene: .; J gene: TRBJ2-7; V gene: TRBV2; CDR3 protein: CASKTSGSYEQYF
D gene: TRBD2; J gene: TRBJ2-3; V gene: TRBV4-3; CDR3 protein: CASSQGTSGLTDTQYF
D gene: TRBD2; J gene: TRBJ2-7; V gene: TRBV5-3; CDR3 protein: CASSFGAGVSEQYF
D gene: TRBD2; J gene: TRBJ2-3; V gene: TRBV9; CDR3 protein: CASSGASGGPTDTQYF
D gene: .; J gene: TRBJ2-3; V gene: TRBV14; CDR3 protein: CASSQDPPAHTDTRYF
D gene: .; J gene: TRBJ2-1; V gene: TRBV29-1; CDR3 protein: CSAPGPGANEQFF
D gene: .; J gene: TRBJ2-3; V gene: TRBV28; CDR3 protein: CASSFRSSSTDTQYF
D gene: .; J gene: TRBJ2-2; V gene: TRBV5-1; CDR3 protein: CASSLGDTGELFF
D gene: TRBD2; J gene: TRBJ2-3; V gene: TRBV6-5; CDR3 protein: CASSNQLAGGTDTQYF
D gene: TRBD1; J gene: TRBJ1-5; V gene: TRBV6-1; CDR3 protein: CASRSGTGFSNQPQHF
D gene: TRBD1; J gene: TRBJ2-3; V gene: TRBV12-3/TRBV12-4; CDR3 protein: CASSFLDRGADTQYF
D gene: .; J gene: TRBJ2-7; V gene: TRBV7-9; CDR3 protein: CASSLETAPAYEQYF
D gene: .; J gene: TRBJ1-1; V gene: TRBV16; CDR3 protein: CASSQIGLLGGADTEAFF
D gene: TRBD2; J gene: TRBJ2-7; V gene: TRBV29-1; CDR3 protein: CSVEVLGGTKYF
D gene: TRBD2; J gene: TRBJ2-3; V gene: TRBV4-2; CDR3 protein: CASSQELLSSGKDTQYF
D gene: .; J gene: TRBJ1-5; V gene: TRBV19; CDR3 protein: CASSLNERGNQPQHF
D gene: .; J gene: TRBJ2-3; V gene: TRBV11-2; CDR3 protein: CASSSGQLSTYTQYF
D gene: TRBD2; J gene: TRBJ2-1; V gene: TRBV11-2; CDR3 protein: CASSFGLAGDRSYNEQFF
D gene: .; J gene: TRBJ2-5; V gene: TRBV7-9; CDR3 protein: CASSFLAPSPQTQYF
D gene: .; J gene: TRBJ1-5; V gene: TRBV19; CDR3 protein: CASSTAAGPNQPQHF
D gene: TRBD2; J gene: TRBJ2-6; V gene: TRBV30; CDR3 protein: CALLAGYSGANVLTF